The TCR beta chain under discussion was sequenced for a study of blood T cell repertoires in COVID-19 (dated by TCRdb to the early 2020s). In the study overall: Samples covering the acute and convalescent phases of COVID-19 were provided by collaborators in the United States, Italy and Spain. The material from the prospective study consisted of cDNA or gDNA derived from T cells, B-cell-depleted T cells, or PBMCs. The dataset comprised deeply sampled blood TCRbeta repertoires from subjects exposed to, actively infected with, or recovered from COVID-19. The repertoires were released in a freely available public database meant as a resource for research on the immune response to SARS-CoV-2. Samples came from the ongoing ImmuneRACE study (first 160 participants) plus 1,254 subjects from 6 global collaborators. Nearly every sample came with metadata listing a de-identified subject ID, COVID-19 status, age in years and sex. Where available, HLA class I and class II types were obtained from metadata supplied by the sample provider rather than from assay-based typing.

Overall study results and their limits: The amount of clinical and demographic metadata varied by source and participant and was provided uncurated.

CDR1 and CDR2 were assigned from the germline V gene as ENHRY and SYGVKD. V and J lose 6 bases and 1 base, and a span of 16 bases separates them. The CDR3 goes from the cysteine to the phenylalanine over 16 residues. The kept DNA is CDR3 alone, 48 bases in frame from the first base. To note about this clone: Its antigen has not been determined. No base-level quality is on record; no much larger clone is a single base apart.

TCRbeta CDR3 regions were amplified from genomic DNA by means of the immunoSEQ Assay, a bias-controlled multiplex PCR. Per the authors' processing: The number of nucleated cells in each sample was estimated by amplification of reference gene primers within the assay. To quantify the absolute abundance of each unique TCRbeta CDR3 rearrangement, sequence reads were collapsed and filtered. For each sample, productive Simpson clonality was calculated as the square root of Simpson's diversity index over productive rearrangements. TCRdb holds this immuneACCESS table with in-frame rearrangements only. Some clones are missing; in checked studies, unresolved V genes explain under half, and the rest has no known cause. Clonal size and the V and J genes are those of that table, whereas D and trimming came from the DNA. The sample table records fewer than 350,000 clones; 81% of these occur just once. The ten largest make up about 2.9% of the sample.

Whole blood was collected in K2EDTA tubes by collaborating institutions according to the institutions' own protocols. Collaborator samples were shipped for TCRbeta analysis as frozen whole blood, isolated PBMCs, or DNA extracted from either sample type. This sequence originates from a woman aged 55-70 years with active or convalescent COVID-19. Sequencing input: peripheral blood. This chain is built from TRBV10-3 and TRBJ1-3, and possibly TRBD1, on 6 matching bases. The encoded CDR3 is CAISSGTPKSGNTIYF. The nucleotide sequence is given as TGTGCCATCAGCTCCGGGACACCGAAGTCTGGAAACACCATATATTTT.